Presented here are 24 T cell receptor beta chains from one specimen sequenced in a study of radiotherapy plus CTLA-4 blockade in lung cancer. The repertoire was sequenced with immunoSEQ multiplex PCR; TCRdb's copy has only in-frame clones and lacks some. The profile shows 35,000 to 45,000 clones, 75% to 90% of them singletons. This specimen was peripheral blood, taken from a patient treated with radiotherapy plus ipilimumab. The receptors originated from a human donor with non-small cell lung cancer who had stable disease on radiotherapy plus ipilimumab.

The chain couples TRBV18 to TRBJ1-1, with D possibly TRBD1 on 5 matching bases. V dropped 2 bases and J dropped 2 bases, with 15 bases sitting between them. Germline CDR1 reads KGHSH; CDR2 reads LQKENI. The CDR3 extends over 16 amino acids. The CDR3 region is CASSPLGEGRNTEAFF. CDR3 in DNA: TGTGCCAGCTCACCATTAGGGGAGGGCAGAAACACTGAAGCTTTCTTT.

This clone was observed once. V gene TRBV27 combines with J gene TRBJ2-5; 9 bases align to TRBD1. V lost 3 bases to trimming and J lost 5 bases; unmatched junction nucleotides: 4. The CDR3 loop spans 14 amino acids. The V gene's germline CDR1 is MNHEY and CDR2 SMNVEV (reference sequence). The CDR3 reads CASSFSTGGETQYF. In nucleotides, the CDR3 is TGTGCCAGCAGTTTTTCAACAGGGGGCGAGACCCAGTACTTC.

This sequence joins TRBV27 and TRBJ1-1; weak D call: TRBD1 (6 bases). This CDR3 comprises 14 residues. Trimming stripped 4 bases from V and 5 bases from J, with 14 bases between. From germline, CDR1 is MNHEY and CDR2 SMNVEV (reference sequence). This chain's CDR3 is CASSYGGGNTEAFF. Here the CDR3 DNA reads TGTGCCAGCAGTTACGGCGGGGGCAATACTGAAGCTTTCTTT.

This chain joins TRBV28 and TRBJ1-2; D is uncertain. From germline, CDR1 is MDHEN and CDR2 SYDVKM. V was pared by 3 bases and J by 4 bases, with 9 bases between. The CDR3 covers 13 residues. The CDR3 protein is CASSFTSSYGYTF. The CDR3 coding sequence is TGTGCCAGCAGTTTCACCTCGAGCTATGGCTACACCTTC.

The chain has TRBV30 and TRBJ2-2, with 7 bases matching TRBD1. J lost 3 bases, V lost 1 base, and 5 bases had no gene match. Germline-derived CDR1 and CDR2 are GTSNPN and SVGIG (reference sequence). This CDR3 contains 15 residues. This CDR3 is CAWSGGGGDTGELFF. CDR3 DNA: TGTGCCTGGAGTGGAGGGGGCGGTGACACCGGGGAGCTGTTTTTT.

The J gene is TRBJ1-2, the V gene TRBV5-1; TRBD1 might be the D (6 bases). Trimming stripped 1 base from V and 5 bases from J, with 15 bases between. The CDR3 consists of 15 residues. Germline loops: CDR1 SGHRS, CDR2 YFSETQ. CDR3 DNA sequence: TGCGCCAGCAGCTTGACAGGGTCGGCAGAGTATGGCTACACCTTC. It yields the protein CASSLTGSAEYGYTF.

This chain connects TRBV28 to TRBJ2-2; 8 positions match TRBD2. Germline V gene data show CDR1 as MDHEN and CDR2 as SYDVKM. V trimming: 7 bases; J trimming: 6 bases; junction bases outside the gene matches: 13. The CDR3 extends over 16 amino acids. The CDR3 loop reads CASIPYLTGGAGELFF. As DNA, the CDR3 is TGTGCCAGCATTCCCTATTTAACCGGGGGGGCCGGGGAGCTGTTTTTT.

The chain links TRBV5-1 to TRBJ2-2; TRBD2 is a possible D gene (6 bases). The CDR3 is 13 residues long. Trimming took off 2 bases at V and 7 bases at J, with 9 bases between the two ends. The V gene's germline CDR1 is SGHRS and CDR2 YFSETQ. CDR3 bases: TGCGCCAGCAGCTTCGGAGGGAGCGGGGAGCTGTTTTTT. Protein product: CASSFGGSGELFF.

This chain connects TRBV4-3 to TRBJ2-3; D is perhaps TRBD2 (6 bases). The CDR3 has 16 residues. Trimming stripped 0 bases from V and 6 bases from J, with 16 bases between. Germline CDR1 LGHNA, CDR2 YSLEER. The CDR3 loop reads CASSQDRRGRWDTQYF. In DNA form, the CDR3 reads TGCGCCAGCAGCCAAGATCGTCGGGGGAGGTGGGATACGCAGTATTTT.

This chain connects TRBV28 to TRBJ1-2, with D perhaps matching TRBD1 (5 bases). Germline-derived CDR1 and CDR2 are MDHEN and SYDVKM. This CDR3 comprises 15 residues. V was trimmed by 1 base and J by 6 bases, leaving 15 bases between them. The CDR3 DNA follows: TGTGCCAGCAGTTTATTCATGATGGGGGAGGATGGCTACACCTTC. Amino acids: CASSLFMMGEDGYTF.

This chain connects TRBV27 to TRBJ2-1, with 7 bases lining up with TRBD2. The V segment lost 4 bases and the J segment 15 bases; nucleotides outside the gene matches: 9. Germline V CDR1 and CDR2: MNHEY, SMNVEV (reference sequence). The CDR3 spans 12 residues. The CDR3 DNA sequence: TGTGCCAGCAGTTCCCCTAGCGGTCTGTGGTTCTTC. Translating it yields CASSSPSGLWFF.

The chain uses TRBV5-1 and TRBJ2-7; 8 bases match TRBD1. The trim removed 0 bases at V and 6 bases at J, leaving 8 bases unmatched. The CDR3 is 15 residues long. From germline, CDR1 is SGHRS and CDR2 YFSETQ. This CDR3 is CASSLGRQGAGEQYF. Here the CDR3 DNA reads TGCGCCAGCAGCTTGGGAAGGCAGGGGGCTGGCGAGCAGTACTTC.

V and J are TRBV28 and TRBJ2-4, with no clear D. Trimming left V 7 bases short and J 0 bases short, with 7 bases between. Germline lookup yields CDR1 MDHEN and CDR2 SYDVKM. This CDR3 comprises 13 residues. The CDR3: CASNQVAKNIQYF. CDR3 nucleotide sequence: TGTGCCAGCAATCAGGTAGCCAAAAACATTCAGTACTTC.

V gene TRBV15 combines with J gene TRBJ1-2; weak D call: TRBD1 (6 bases). The V gene's germline CDR1 is LNHNV and CDR2 YYDKDF (reference sequence). Trimming pared 5 bases from V and 2 bases from J, leaving 24 bases between. This CDR3 spans 18 amino acids. CDR3 DNA: TGTGCCACCAGCGGGTGGACAGCCGATCCACCTAAAAACTATGGCTACACCTTC. Translating it yields CATSGWTADPPKNYGYTF. The full variable domain, its missing parts supplied by reference TRBV15 and TRBJ1-2, is DAMVIQNPRYQVTQFGKPVTLSCSQTLNHNVMYWYQQKSSQAPKLLFHYYDKDFNNEADTPDNFQSRRPNTSFCFLDIRSPGLGDTAMYLCATSGWTADPPKNYGYTFGSGTRLTVV.

The chain combines TRBV6-5 with TRBJ1-2, with D maybe TRBD1 (5 bases). The germline CDR1 and CDR2 sequences are MNHEY and SVGAGI. V lost 2 bases, J lost 4 bases, and 8 bases lay in between. There are 13 residues in the CDR3. This CDR3 reads CASSYAGFYGYTF. CDR3 coding DNA: TGTGCCAGCAGTTACGCAGGGTTCTATGGCTACACCTTC.

About this clone: Sequence at one end of the junction differs from germline and may be a read error. The rearrangement links TRBV19 to TRBJ1-4; TRBD1 agrees at 7 bases. The germline V gene encodes CDR1 LNHDA and CDR2 SQIVND (reference sequence). The CDR3 is 14 residues long. Written as DNA, the CDR3 is TGTGCCAGTAGTCTCGACAGGGCTAACGAAAAACTGTTTTTT. It codes for CASSLDRANEKLFF.

Only one count was recorded for this clone. The rearrangement links TRBV4-1 to TRBJ1-4, with D unresolved. The CDR3 length is 13 residues. Germline CDR1 reads MGHRA; CDR2 reads YSYEKL. V lost 1 base and J 11 bases, leaving 11 bases between the germline ends. The CDR3 loop is CASSQVPGLKLFF. Written as DNA, the CDR3 is TGCGCCAGCAGCCAAGTACCCGGTCTCAAACTGTTTTTT.

The chain links TRBV5-1 to TRBJ2-5, with TRBD2 matching 15 bases. The CDR3 totals 16 residues. V dropped 4 bases and J dropped 4; count of bases not matched to a gene: 5. CDR1 and CDR2 (germline): SGHRS, YFSETQ. CDR3: CASSDGLAGGAETQYF. CDR3 bases: TGCGCCAGCAGCGACGGACTAGCGGGAGGGGCAGAGACCCAGTACTTC.

The J gene is TRBJ2-3, the V gene TRBV6-5, with 11 bases fitting TRBD2. With V trimmed by 2 bases and J by 0 bases, 1 base remained unmatched. Germline V gene sequence: CDR1 MNHEY, CDR2 SVGAGI. The CDR3 has 16 residues. The CDR3 sequence is CASSYLAGGSTDTQYF. CDR3 nucleotide sequence: TGTGCCAGCAGTTACCTAGCGGGAGGAAGCACAGATACGCAGTATTTT.

V and J are TRBV15 and TRBJ2-1, with 14 positions matching TRBD2. CDR3 length equals 19 residues. In germline, CDR1 is LNHNV, CDR2 YYDKDF (reference sequence). Trimming removed 7 bases from V and 1 base from J; junction bases left unmatched: 12. The CDR3 DNA is TGTGCCACCAACCGAGAACTTGGGACTAGCGGGAGTTCCTACAATGAGCAGTTCTTC. It yields the protein CATNRELGTSGSSYNEQFF.

The CDR3 reads CASSFGHISSEQYF. The CDR3 coding sequence is TGTGCCAGCAGTTTCGGACACATTTCGTCGGAGCAGTACTTC. The V call is TRBV28, the J call TRBJ2-7; the D gene is possibly TRBD1 (5 bases). Trimming shortened V by 3 bases and J by 7 bases, and 16 bases separated the two germline ends. Germline CDR1 reads MDHEN; CDR2 reads SYDVKM. The CDR3 has 14 residues.

This chain connects TRBV7-9 to TRBJ1-4; D gene uncertain. Germline-derived CDR1 and CDR2 are SEHNR and FQNEAQ (reference sequence). The CDR3 contains 13 residues. Deletions cut 3 bases from V and 7 bases from J, with 9 bases between. The CDR3 spells CASSLLGSEKLFF. The DNA for the CDR3 is TGTGCCAGCAGCTTGTTGGGCAGTGAAAAACTGTTTTTT.

The J gene is TRBJ1-1, the V gene TRBV29-1; tentatively, D is TRBD1 (6 bases). The CDR3 loop spans 14 amino acids. CDR1 and CDR2 from the germline V gene are SQVTM and ANQGSEA. V gave up 6 bases and J gave up 1 base, with 15 bases separating them. The CDR3 coding sequence is TGCAGCGTGAACTCTCCGGGACAGAACACTGAAGCTTTCTTT. Amino acid sequence: CSVNSPGQNTEAFF.

The gene calls are TRBV4-3 and TRBJ1-1, with 9 positions matching TRBD1. This CDR3 spans 13 amino acids. Trimming cost V 1 base and J 10 bases; bases outside gene matches: 4. Per germline, CDR1 LGHNA and CDR2 YSLEER. CDR3 loop: CASSQVGQGRAFF. DNA for the CDR3: TGCGCCAGCAGCCAAGTAGGACAGGGGAGAGCTTTCTTT.